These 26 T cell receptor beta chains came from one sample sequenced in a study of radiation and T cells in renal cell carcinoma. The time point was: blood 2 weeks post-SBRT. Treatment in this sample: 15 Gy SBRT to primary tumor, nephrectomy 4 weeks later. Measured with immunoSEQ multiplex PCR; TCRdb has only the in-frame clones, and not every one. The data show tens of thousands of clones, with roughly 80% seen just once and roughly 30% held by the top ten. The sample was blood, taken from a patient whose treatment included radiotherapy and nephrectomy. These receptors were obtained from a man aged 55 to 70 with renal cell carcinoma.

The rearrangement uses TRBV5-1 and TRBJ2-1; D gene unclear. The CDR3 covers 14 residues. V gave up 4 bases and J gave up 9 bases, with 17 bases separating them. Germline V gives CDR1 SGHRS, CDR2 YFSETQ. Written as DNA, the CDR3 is TGCGCCAGCAGCGCCATTACGGACGCCGGTGAGCAGTTCTTC. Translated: CASSAITDAGEQFF.

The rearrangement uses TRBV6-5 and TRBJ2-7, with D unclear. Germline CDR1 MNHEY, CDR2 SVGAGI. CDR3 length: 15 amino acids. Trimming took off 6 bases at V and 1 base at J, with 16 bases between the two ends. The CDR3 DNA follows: TGTGCCAGCAGAAAAGACACGGGTATTTCCTACGAGCAGTACTTC. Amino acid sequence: CASRKDTGISYEQYF.

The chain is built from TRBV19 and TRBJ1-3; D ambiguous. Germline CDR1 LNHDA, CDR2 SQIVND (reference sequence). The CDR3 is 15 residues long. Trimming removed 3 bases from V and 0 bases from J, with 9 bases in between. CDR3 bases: TGTGCCAGTAGTATGGGCGCGGCCTCTGGAAACACCATATATTTT. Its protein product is CASSMGAASGNTIYF. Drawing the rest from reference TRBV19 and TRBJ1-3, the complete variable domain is DGGITQSPKYLFRKEGQNVTLSCEQNLNHDAMYWYRQDPGQGLRLIYYSQIVNDFQKGDIAEGYSVSREKKESFPLTVTSAQKNPTAFYLCASSMGAASGNTIYFGEGSWLTVV.

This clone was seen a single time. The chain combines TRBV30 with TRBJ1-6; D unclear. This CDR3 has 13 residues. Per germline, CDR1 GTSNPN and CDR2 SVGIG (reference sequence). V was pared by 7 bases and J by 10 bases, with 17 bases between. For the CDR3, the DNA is TGTGCCTTGGACCTTCCCAGAGGATCACCCCTCCACTTT. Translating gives CALDLPRGSPLHF.

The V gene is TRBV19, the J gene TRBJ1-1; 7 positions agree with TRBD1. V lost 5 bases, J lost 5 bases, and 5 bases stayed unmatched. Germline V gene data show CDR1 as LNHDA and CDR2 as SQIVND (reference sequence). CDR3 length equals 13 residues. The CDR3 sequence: CASSVTGRTEAFF. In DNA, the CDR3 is TGTGCCAGTAGTGTGACAGGGAGGACTGAAGCTTTCTTT.

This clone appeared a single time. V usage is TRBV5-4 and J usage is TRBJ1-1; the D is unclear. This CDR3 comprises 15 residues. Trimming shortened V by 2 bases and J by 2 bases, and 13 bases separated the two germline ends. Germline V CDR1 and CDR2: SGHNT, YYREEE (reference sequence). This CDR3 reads CASSFLGNSNTEAFF. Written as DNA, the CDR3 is TGTGCCAGCAGCTTCCTCGGCAATTCTAACACTGAAGCTTTCTTT.

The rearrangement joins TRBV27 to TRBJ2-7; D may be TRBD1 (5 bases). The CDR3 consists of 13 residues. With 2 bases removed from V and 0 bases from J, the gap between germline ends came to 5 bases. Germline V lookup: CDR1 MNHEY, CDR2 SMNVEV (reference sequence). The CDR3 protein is CASSLDSSYEQYF. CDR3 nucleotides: TGTGCCAGCAGTTTAGACAGCTCCTACGAGCAGTACTTC.

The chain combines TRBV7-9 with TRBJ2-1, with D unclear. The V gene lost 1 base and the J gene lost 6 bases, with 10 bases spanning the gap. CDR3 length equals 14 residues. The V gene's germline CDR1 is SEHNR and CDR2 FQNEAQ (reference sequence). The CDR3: CASSLVGDGNEQFF. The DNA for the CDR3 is TGTGCCAGCAGCTTAGTAGGCGATGGCAATGAGCAGTTCTTC. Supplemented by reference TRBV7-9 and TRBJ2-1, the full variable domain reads DTGVSQNPRHKITKRGQNVTFRCDPISEHNRLYWYRQTLGQGPEFLTYFQNEAQLEKSRLLSDRFSAERPKGSFSTLEIQRTEQGDSAMYLCASSLVGDGNEQFFGPGTRLTVL.

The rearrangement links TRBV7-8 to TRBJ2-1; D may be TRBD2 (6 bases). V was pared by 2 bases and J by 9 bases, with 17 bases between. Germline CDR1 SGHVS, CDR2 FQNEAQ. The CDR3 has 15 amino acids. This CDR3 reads CASSLIRAGSGEQFF. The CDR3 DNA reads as TGTGCCAGCAGCTTAATCAGGGCGGGATCTGGTGAGCAGTTCTTC.

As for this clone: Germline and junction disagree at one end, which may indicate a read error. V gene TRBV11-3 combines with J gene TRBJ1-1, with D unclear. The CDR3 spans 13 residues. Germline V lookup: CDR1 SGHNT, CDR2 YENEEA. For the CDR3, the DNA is TGTGCCAGCAGCCTAGAAGGGTCTACTGAAGCTTTCTTT. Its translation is CASSLEGSTEAFF.

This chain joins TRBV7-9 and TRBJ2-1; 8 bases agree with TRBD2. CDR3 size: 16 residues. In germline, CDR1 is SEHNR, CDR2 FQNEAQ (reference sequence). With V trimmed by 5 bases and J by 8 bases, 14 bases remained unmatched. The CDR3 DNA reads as TGTGCCAGCAGCCCCTTGAGCGTAGCGGGATATGATGAGCAGTTCTTC. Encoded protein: CASSPLSVAGYDEQFF.

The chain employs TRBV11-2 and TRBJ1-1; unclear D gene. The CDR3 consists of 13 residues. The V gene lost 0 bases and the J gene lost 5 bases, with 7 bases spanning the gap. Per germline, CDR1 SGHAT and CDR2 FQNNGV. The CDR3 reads CASSLEVGTEAFF. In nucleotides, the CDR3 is TGTGCCAGCAGCTTAGAGGTGGGAACTGAAGCTTTCTTT.

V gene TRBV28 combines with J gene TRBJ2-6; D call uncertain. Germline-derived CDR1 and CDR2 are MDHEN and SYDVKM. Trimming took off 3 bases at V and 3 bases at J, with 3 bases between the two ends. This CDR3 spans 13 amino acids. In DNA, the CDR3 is TGTGCCAGCAGTTTTGATGGGGCCAACGTCCTGACTTTC. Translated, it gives CASSFDGANVLTF.

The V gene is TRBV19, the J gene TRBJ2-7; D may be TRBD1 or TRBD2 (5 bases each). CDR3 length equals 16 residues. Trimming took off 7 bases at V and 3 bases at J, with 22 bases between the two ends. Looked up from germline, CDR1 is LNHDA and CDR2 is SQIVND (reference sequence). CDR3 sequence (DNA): TGTGCCAGTAAAAAGAATACGGGGCTTATACGCTACGAGCAGTACTTC. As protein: CASKKNTGLIRYEQYF.

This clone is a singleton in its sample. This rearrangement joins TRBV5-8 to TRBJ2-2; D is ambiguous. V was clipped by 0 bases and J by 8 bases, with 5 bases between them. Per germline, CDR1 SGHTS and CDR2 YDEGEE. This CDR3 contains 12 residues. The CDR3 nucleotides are TGTGCCAGCAGCTTGGAGACAGGGGAGCTGTTTTTT. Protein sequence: CASSLETGELFF.

In nucleotides, the CDR3 is TGTGCCAGCAGCCAAGATTCGGGGTACTCTGGAAACACCATATATTTT. Its translation is CASSQDSGYSGNTIYF. The chain uses TRBV4-2 and TRBJ1-3; D uncertain. Trimming cost V 0 bases and J 0 bases, with 9 bases left between them. The CDR3 runs 16 residues. Germline CDR1 and CDR2: LGHNA and YNFKEQ.

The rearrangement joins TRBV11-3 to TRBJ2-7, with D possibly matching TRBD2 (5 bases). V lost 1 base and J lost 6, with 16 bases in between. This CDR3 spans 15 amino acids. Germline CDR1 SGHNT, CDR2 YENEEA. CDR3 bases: TGTGCCAGCAGCTTAGTTGCTAGAGTGGAGGTCGAGCAGTACTTC. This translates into CASSLVARVEVEQYF.

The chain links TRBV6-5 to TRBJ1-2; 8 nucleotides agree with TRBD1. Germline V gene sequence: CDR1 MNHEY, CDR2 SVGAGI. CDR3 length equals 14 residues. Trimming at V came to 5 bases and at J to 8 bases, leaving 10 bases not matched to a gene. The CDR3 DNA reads TGTGCCAGCAGTAACGTCGGGACAGGAACGGGCTACACCTTC. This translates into CASSNVGTGTGYTF.

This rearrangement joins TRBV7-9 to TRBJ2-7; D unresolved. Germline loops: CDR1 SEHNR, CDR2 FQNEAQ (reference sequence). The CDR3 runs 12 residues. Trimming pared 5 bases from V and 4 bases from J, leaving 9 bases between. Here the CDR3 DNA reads TGTGCCAGCAGCACTGTGGGGTACGAGCAGTACTTC. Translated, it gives CASSTVGYEQYF. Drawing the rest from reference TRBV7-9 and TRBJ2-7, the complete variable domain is DTGVSQNPRHKITKRGQNVTFRCDPISEHNRLYWYRQTLGQGPEFLTYFQNEAQLEKSRLLSDRFSAERPKGSFSTLEIQRTEQGDSAMYLCASSTVGYEQYFGPGTRLTVT.

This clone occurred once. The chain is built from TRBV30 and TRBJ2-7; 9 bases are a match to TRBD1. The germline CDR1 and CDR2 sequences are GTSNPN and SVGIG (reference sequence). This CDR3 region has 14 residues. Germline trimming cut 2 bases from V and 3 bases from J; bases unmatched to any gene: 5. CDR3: CAWSRNRGHYEQYF. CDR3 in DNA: TGTGCCTGGAGTCGCAACAGGGGGCACTACGAGCAGTACTTC.

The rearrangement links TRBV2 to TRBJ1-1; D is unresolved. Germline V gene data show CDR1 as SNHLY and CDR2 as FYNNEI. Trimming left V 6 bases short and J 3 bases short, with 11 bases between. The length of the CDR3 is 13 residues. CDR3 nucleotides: TGTGCCAGCAGCGGACGATTATACACTGAAGCTTTCTTT. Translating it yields CASSGRLYTEAFF.

The CDR3 DNA reads TGTGCCAGCTCACCACCGCAACCGGGGGCGAACACTGAAGCTTTCTTT. It translates to CASSPPQPGANTEAFF. This chain links TRBV18 with TRBJ1-1, with D perhaps matching TRBD1 (6 bases). Germline CDR1 and CDR2: KGHSH and LQKENI. The CDR3 extends over 16 amino acids. Trimming left V 0 bases short and J 1 base short, with 12 bases between.

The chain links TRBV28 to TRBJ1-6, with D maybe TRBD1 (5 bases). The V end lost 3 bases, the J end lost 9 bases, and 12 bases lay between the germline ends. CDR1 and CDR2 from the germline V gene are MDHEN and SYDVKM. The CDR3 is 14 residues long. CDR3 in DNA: TGTGCCAGCAGTTTGTGGCAGGGCGGTTCACCCCTCCACTTT. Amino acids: CASSLWQGGSPLHF.

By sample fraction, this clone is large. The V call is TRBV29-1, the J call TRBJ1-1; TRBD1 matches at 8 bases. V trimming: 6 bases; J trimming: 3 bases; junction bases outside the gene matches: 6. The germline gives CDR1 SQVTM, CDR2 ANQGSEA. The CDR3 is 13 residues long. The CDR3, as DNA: TGCAGCGTCGATGGACAGGGAGACACTGAAGCTTTCTTT. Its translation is CSVDGQGDTEAFF.

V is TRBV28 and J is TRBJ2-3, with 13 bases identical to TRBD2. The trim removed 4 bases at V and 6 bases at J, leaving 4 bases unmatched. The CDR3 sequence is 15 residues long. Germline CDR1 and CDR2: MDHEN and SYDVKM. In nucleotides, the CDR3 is TGTGCCAGCAGTTCTGGACTAGCGGGGGTGGATACGCAGTATTTT. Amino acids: CASSSGLAGVDTQYF.

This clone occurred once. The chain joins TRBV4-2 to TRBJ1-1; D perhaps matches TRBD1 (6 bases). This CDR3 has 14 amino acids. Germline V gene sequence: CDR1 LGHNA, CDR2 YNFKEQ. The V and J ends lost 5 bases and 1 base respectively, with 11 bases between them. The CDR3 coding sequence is TGTGCCAGCAGCTTCCAGACAGGGAACACTGAAGCTTTCTTT. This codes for CASSFQTGNTEAFF.